This TCR beta chain was sequenced in a study of monozygotic twins with inflammatory bowel disease. CDR1 is MNHEY, CDR2 SMNVEV, per germline (reference sequence). This CDR3 region has 12 residues. cDNA synthesis was performed in eight separate reactions for each sample. TCRdb reprocessed the 5' RACE reads and stores each CDR3 protein as one record, lacking DNA. This listing includes approximately 330,000 distinct CDR3 sequences. The chain uses TRBV27 and TRBJ2-1; the TCRdb D gene call, TRBD2, has no DNA to confirm it. This receptor was identified in a human donor with ulcerative colitis or Crohn's disease, or a healthy co-twin of an affected twin (not recorded which). Sequenced: blood. The CDR3: CASSAIGTQQFF.